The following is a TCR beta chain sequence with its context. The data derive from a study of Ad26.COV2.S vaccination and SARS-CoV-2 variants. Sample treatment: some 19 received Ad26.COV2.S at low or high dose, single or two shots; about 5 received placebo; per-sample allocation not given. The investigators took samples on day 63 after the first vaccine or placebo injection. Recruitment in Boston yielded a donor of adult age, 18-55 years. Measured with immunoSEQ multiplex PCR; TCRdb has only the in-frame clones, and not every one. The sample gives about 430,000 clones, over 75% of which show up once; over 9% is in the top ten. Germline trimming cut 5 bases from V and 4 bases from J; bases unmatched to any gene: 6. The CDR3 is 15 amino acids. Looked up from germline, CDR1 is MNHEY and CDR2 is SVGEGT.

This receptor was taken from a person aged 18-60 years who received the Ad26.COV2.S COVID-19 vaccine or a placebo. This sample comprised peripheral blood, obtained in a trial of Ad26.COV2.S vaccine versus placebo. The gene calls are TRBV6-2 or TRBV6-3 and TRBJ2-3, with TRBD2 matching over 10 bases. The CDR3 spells CASSGGLAAPDTQYF. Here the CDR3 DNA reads TGTGCCAGCAGTGGAGGACTAGCGGCCCCAGATACGCAGTATTTT.